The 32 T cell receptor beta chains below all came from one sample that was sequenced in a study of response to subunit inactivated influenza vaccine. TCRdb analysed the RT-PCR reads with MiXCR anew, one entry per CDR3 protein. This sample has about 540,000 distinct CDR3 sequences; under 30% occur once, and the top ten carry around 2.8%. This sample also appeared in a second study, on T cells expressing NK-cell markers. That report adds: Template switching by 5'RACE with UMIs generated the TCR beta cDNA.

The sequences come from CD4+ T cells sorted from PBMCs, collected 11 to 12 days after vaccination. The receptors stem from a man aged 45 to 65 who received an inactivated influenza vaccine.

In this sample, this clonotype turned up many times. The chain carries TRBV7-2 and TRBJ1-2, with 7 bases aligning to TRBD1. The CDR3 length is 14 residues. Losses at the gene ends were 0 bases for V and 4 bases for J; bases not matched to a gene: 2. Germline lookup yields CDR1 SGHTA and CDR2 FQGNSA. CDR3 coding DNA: TGTGCCAGCAGCTTAGCAGGGACAGCCTATGGCTACACCTTC. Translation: CASSLAGTAYGYTF.

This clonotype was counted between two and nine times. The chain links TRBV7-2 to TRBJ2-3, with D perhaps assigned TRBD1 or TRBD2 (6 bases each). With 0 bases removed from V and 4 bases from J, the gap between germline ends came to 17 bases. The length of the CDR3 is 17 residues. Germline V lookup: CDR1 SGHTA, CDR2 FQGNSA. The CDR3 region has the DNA TGTGCCAGCAGCTTAGCGCCTGTCGGGGGCGGGGCAGATACGCAGTATTTT. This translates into CASSLAPVGGGADTQYF.

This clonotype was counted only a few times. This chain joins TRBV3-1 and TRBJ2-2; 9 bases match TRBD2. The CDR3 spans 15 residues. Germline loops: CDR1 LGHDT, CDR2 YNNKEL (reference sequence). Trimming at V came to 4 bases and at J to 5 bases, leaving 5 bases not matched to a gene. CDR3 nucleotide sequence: TGTGCCAGCAGCCTGCGGGGGGGCCGGACCGGGGAGCTGTTTTTT. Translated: CASSLRGGRTGELFF.

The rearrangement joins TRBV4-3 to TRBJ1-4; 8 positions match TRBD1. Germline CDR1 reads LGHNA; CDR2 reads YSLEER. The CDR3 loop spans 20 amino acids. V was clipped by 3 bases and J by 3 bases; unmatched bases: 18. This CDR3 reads CASSQGYRPTGARPNEKLFF. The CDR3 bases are TGCGCCAGCAGCCAGGGTTACCGACCGACAGGGGCGAGACCTAATGAAAAACTGTTTTTT.

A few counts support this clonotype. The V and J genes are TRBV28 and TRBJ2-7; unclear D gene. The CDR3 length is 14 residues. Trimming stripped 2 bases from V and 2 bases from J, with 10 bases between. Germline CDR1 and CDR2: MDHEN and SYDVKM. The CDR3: CASSLGYRAYEQYF. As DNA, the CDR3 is TGTGCCAGCAGTTTAGGGTACAGAGCCTACGAGCAGTACTTC. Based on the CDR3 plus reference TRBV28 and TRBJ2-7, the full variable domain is DVKVTQSSRYLVKRTGEKVFLECVQDMDHENMFWYRQDPGLGLRLIYFSYDVKMKEKGDIPEGYSVSREKKERFSLILESASTNQTSMYLCASSLGYRAYEQYFGPGTRLTVT.

CDR3: CATSRISEETQYF. The CDR3 nucleotides read TGTGCCACCAGCCGCATTTCGGAAGAGACCCAGTACTTC. The chain combines TRBV15 with TRBJ2-5; D is undetermined. Trimming left V 5 bases short and J 3 bases short, with 10 bases between. The CDR3 consists of 13 residues. Germline CDR1 is LNHNV and CDR2 is YYDKDF (reference sequence).

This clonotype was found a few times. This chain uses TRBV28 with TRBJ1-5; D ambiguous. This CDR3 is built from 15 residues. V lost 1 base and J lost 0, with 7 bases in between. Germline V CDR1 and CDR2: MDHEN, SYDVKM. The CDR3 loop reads CASSLYSPSNQPQHF. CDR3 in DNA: TGTGCCAGCAGTTTATACAGTCCTAGCAATCAGCCCCAGCATTTT.

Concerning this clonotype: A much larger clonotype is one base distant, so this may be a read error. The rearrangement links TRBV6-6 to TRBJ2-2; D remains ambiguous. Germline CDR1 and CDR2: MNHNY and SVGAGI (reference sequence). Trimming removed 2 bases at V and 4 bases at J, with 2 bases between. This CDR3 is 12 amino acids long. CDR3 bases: TGTGCCAGCAGTTACCCCACCGGGGAGCTGTTTTTT. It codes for CASSYPTGELFF.

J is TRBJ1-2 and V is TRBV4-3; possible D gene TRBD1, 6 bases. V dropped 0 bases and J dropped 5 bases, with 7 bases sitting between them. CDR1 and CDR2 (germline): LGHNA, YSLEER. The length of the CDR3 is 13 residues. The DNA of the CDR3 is TGCGCCAGCAGCCAAGATCAGGGGTATGGCTACACCTTC. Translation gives CASSQDQGYGYTF.

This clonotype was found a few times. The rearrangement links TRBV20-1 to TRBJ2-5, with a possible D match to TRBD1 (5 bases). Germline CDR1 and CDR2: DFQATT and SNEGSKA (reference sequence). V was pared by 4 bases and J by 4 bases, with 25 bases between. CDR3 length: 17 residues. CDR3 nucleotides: TGCAGTGCTAACCCCCCCTTCTGGGGCGCCCCGGGAGAGACCCAGTACTTC. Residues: CSANPPFWGAPGETQYF.

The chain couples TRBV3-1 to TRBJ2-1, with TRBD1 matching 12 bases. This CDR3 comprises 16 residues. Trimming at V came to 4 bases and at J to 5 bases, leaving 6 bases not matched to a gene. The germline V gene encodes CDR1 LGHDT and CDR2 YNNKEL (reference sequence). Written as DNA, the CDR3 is TGTGCCAGCAGCCTAAAGGGACAGGGGGCGAACAATGAGCAGTTCTTC. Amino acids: CASSLKGQGANNEQFF.

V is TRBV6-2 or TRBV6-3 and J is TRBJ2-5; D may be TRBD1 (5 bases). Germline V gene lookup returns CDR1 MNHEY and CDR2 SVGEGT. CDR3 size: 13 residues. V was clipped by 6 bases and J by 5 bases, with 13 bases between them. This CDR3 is CASRRPGWETQYF. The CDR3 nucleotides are TGTGCCAGCAGACGACCAGGGTGGGAGACCCAGTACTTC.

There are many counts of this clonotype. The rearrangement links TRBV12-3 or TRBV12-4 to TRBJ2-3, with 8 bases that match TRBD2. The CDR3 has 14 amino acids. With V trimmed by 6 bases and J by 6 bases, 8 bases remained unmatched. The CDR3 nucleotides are TGTGCCAGCAGCCCCGGACTAGCATCCGATACGCAGTATTTT. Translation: CASSPGLASDTQYF.

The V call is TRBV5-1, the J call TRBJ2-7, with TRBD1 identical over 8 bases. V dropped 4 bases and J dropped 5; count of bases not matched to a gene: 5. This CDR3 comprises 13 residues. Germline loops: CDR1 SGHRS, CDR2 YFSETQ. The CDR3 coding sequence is TGCGCCAGCAGCCAAGGACAGGGCCACGAGCAGTACTTC. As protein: CASSQGQGHEQYF.

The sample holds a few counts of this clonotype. As DNA, the CDR3 is TGTGCCAGCAGAAGGCAGGAGAACACTGAAGCTTTCTTT. Encoded protein: CASRRQENTEAFF. The V and J genes are TRBV12-3 or TRBV12-4 and TRBJ1-1; D gene ambiguous. There are 13 residues in the CDR3. V was trimmed by 6 bases and J by 1 base, leaving 9 bases between them.

DNA of the CDR3: TGTGCCAGCAGCTTAACCCTACTCCGCACAGATACGCAGTATTTT. Its protein product is CASSLTLLRTDTQYF. This chain connects TRBV7-3 to TRBJ2-3; D gene unclear. The germline V and J ends were trimmed by 0 bases and 1 base, with 8 bases remaining between them. The CDR3 is 15 amino acids. The germline V gene encodes CDR1 SGHTA and CDR2 FQGTGA.

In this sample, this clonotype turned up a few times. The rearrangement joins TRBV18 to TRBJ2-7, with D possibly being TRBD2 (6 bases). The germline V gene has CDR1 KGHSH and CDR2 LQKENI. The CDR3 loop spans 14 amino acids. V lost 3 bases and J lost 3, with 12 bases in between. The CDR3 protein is CASSPEGGLYEQYF. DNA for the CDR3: TGTGCCAGCTCACCTGAGGGAGGTCTCTACGAGCAGTACTTC. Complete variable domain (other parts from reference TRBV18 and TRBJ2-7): NAGVMQNPRHLVRRRGQEARLRCSPMKGHSHVYWYRQLPEEGLKFMVYLQKENIIDESGMPKERFSAEFPKEGPSILRIQQVVRGDSAAYFCASSPEGGLYEQYFGPGTRLTVT.

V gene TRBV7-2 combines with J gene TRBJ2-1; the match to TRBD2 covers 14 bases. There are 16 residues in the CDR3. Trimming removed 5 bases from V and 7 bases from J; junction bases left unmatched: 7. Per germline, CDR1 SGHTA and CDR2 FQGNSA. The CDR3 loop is CASSGPGLAGANEQFF. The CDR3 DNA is TGTGCCAGCAGCGGTCCGGGACTAGCGGGAGCAAATGAGCAGTTCTTC.

Here the CDR3 DNA reads TGTGCCAGCAGCCCCCGGGCAGCTTTTAATGAAAAACTGTTTTTT. Protein: CASSPRAAFNEKLFF. The chain has TRBV4-2 and TRBJ1-4; D is ambiguous. This CDR3 has 15 amino acids. Deletions cut 4 bases from V and 4 bases from J, with 13 bases between. The V gene's germline CDR1 is LGHNA and CDR2 YNFKEQ.

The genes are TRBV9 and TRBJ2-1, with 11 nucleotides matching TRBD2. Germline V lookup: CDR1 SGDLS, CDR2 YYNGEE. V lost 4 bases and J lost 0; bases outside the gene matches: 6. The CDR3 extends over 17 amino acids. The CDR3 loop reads CASSLSSGRHSYNEQFF. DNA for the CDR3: TGTGCCAGCAGCCTATCTAGCGGGAGGCACTCCTACAATGAGCAGTTCTTC.

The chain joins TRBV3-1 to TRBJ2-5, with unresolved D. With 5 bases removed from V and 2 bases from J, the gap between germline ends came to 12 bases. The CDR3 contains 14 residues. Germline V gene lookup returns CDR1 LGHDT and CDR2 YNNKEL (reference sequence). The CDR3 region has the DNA TGTGCCAGCAGCGATCGTAGGATACAAGAGACCCAGTACTTC. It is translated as CASSDRRIQETQYF.

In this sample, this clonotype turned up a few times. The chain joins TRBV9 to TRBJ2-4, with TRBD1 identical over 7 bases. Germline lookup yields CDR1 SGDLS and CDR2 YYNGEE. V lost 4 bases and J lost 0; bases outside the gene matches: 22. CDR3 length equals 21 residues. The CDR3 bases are TGTGCCAGCAGCCCCCGGGACAGTCCCCGGGCTAGACCTGTAGCCAAAAACATTCAGTACTTC. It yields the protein CASSPRDSPRARPVAKNIQYF.

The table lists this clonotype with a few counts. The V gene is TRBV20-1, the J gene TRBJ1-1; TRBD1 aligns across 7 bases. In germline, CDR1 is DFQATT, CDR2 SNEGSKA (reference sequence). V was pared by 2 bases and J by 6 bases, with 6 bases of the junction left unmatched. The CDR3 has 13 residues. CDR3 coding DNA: TGCAGTGCTAGAACCGACAGGGTATCTGAAGCTTTCTTT. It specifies CSARTDRVSEAFF.

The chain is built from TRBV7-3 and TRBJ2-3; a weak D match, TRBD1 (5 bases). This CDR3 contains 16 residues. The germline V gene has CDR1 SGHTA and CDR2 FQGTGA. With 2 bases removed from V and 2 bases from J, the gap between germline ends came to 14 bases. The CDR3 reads CASSLGQGVSTDTQYF. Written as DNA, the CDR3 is TGTGCCAGCAGCTTAGGGCAGGGTGTTTCCACAGATACGCAGTATTTT.

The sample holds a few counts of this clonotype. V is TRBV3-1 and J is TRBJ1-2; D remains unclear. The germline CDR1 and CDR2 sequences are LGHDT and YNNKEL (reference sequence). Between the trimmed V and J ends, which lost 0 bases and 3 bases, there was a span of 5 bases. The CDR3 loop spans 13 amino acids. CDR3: CASSQDPYYGYTF. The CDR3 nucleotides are TGTGCCAGCAGCCAAGATCCTTACTATGGCTACACCTTC.

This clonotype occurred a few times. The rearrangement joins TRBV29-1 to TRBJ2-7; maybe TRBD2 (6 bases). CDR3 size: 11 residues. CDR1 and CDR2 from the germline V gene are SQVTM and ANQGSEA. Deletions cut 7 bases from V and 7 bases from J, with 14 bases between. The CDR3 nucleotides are TGCAGCGGCGGTTGGGCGGGGGAGCAGTACTTC. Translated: CSGGWAGEQYF.

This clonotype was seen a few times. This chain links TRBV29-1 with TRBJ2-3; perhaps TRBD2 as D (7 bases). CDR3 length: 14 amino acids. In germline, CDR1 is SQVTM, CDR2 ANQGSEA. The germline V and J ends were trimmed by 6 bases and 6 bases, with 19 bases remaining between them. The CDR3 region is CSVGGARDGDTQYF. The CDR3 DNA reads TGCAGCGTGGGGGGGGCGCGGGACGGCGATACGCAGTATTTT.

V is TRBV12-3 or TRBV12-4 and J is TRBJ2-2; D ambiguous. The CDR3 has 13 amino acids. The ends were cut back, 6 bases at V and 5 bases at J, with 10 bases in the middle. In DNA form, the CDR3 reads TGTGCCAGCAGATACCGTAGAACCGGGGAGCTGTTTTTT. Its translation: CASRYRRTGELFF.

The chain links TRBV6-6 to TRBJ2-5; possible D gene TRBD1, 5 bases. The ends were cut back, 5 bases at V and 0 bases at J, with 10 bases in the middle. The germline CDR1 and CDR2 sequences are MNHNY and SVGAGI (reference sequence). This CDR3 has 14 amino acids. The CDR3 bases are TGTGCCAGCAGTCGAAACAGGAACCAAGAGACCCAGTACTTC. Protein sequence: CASSRNRNQETQYF.

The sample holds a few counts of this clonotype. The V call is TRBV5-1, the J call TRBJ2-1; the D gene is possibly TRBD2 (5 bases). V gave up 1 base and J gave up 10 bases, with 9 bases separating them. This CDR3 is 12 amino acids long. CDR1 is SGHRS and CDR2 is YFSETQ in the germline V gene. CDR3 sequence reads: CASSLLSGEQFF. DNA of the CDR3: TGCGCCAGCAGCTTGTTGTCGGGAGAGCAGTTCTTC.

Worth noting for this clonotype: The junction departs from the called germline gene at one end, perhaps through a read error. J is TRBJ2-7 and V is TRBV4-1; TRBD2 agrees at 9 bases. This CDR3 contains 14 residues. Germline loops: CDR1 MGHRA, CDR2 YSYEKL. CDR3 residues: CASSIASGAYGQYF. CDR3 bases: TGCGCCAGCAGCATTGCTAGCGGGGCTTACGGGCAGTACTTC.

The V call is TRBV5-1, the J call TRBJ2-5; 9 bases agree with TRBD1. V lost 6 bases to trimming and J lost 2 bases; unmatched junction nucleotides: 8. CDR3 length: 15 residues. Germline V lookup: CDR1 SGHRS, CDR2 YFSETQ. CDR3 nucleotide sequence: TGCGCCAGCAAGACCCCGGGACAGGGACAAGAGACCCAGTACTTC. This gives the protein CASKTPGQGQETQYF.